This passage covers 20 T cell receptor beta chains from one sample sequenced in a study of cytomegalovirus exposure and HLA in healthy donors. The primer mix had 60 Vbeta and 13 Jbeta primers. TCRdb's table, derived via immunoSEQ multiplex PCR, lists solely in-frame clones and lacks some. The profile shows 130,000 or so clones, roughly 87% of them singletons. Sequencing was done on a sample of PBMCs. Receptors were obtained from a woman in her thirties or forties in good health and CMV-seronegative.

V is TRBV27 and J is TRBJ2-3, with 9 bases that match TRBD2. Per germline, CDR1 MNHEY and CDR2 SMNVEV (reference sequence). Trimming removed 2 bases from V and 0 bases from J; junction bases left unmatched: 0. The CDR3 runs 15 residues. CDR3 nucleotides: TGTGCCAGCAGTTTAACTAGCGGGAGCACAGATACGCAGTATTTT. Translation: CASSLTSGSTDTQYF.

The CDR3 protein is CASSWGGLPTGELFF. In DNA, the CDR3 is TGTGCCAGCAGTTGGGGTGGACTACCCACCGGGGAGCTGTTTTTT. The V call is TRBV27, the J call TRBJ2-2; a possible D gene is TRBD2 (6 bases). V was clipped by 4 bases and J by 4 bases, with 13 bases between them. The CDR3 length is 15 residues. Germline CDR1 is MNHEY and CDR2 is SMNVEV (reference sequence).

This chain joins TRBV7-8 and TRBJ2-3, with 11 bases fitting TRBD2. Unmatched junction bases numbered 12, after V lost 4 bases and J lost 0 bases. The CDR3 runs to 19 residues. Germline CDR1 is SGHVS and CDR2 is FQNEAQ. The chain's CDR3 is CASSYDLRSGRASTDTQYF. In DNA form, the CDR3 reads TGTGCCAGCAGCTACGATCTCCGTAGCGGGAGGGCCAGCACAGATACGCAGTATTTT. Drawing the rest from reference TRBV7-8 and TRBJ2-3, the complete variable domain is GAGVSQSPRYKVAKRGQDVALRCDPISGHVSLFWYQQALGQGPEFLTYFQNEAQLDKSGLPSDRFFAERPEGSVSTLKIQRTQQEDSAVYLCASSYDLRSGRASTDTQYFGPGTRLTVL.

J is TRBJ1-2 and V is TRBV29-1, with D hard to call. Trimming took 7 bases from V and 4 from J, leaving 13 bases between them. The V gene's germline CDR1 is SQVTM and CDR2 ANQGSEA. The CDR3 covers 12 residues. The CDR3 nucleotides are TGCAGCGCAGGCACGGGATTCTATGGCTACACCTTC. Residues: CSAGTGFYGYTF.

The CDR3 spells CASSPRGSGGGYTF. The DNA of the CDR3 is TGTGCCAGCAGCCCCCGAGGGTCCGGGGGAGGCTACACCTTC. The chain recombines TRBV5-4 with TRBJ1-2; tentative D call: TRBD1 (5 bases). The CDR3 totals 14 residues. The V gene's germline CDR1 is SGHNT and CDR2 YYREEE (reference sequence). V dropped 4 bases and J dropped 8 bases, with 18 bases sitting between them.

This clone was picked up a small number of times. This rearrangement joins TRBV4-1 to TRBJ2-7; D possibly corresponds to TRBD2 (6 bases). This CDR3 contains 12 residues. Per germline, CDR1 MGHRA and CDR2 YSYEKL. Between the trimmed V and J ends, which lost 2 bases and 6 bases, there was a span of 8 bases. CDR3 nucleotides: TGCGCCAGCAGCCAAATGGGGGGCGAGCAGTACTTC. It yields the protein CASSQMGGEQYF.

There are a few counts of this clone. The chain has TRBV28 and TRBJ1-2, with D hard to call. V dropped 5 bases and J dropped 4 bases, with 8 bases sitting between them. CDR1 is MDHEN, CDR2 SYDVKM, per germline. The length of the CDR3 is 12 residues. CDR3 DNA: TGTGCCAGCAGTGATACATCCTATGGCTACACCTTC. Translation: CASSDTSYGYTF.

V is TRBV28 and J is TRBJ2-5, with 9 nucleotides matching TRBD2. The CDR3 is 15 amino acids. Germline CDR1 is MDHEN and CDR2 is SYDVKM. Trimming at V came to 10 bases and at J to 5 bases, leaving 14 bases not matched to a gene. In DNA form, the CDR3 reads TGTGCCACCCGCGGAAGATATAGCGGGAGCGAGACCCAGTACTTC. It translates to CATRGRYSGSETQYF.

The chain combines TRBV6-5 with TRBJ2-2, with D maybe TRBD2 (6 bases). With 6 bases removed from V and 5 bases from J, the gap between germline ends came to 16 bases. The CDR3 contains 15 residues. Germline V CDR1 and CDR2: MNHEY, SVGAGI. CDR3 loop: CASSPTGTLTGELFF. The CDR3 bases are TGTGCCAGCAGCCCTACCGGGACTTTAACCGGGGAGCTGTTTTTT.

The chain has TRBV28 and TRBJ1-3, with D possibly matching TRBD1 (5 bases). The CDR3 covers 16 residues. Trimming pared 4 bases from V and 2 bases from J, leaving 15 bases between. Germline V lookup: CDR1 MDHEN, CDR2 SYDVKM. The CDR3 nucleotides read TGTGCCAGCAGTTCACCCACCAGGGCGGCTGGAAACACCATATATTTT. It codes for CASSSPTRAAGNTIYF.

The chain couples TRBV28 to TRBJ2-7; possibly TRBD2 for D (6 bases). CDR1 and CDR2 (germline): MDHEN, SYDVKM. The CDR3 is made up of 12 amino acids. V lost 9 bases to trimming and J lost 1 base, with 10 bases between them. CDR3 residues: CASAGTSYEQYF. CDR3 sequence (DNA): TGTGCCAGTGCCGGGACTTCCTACGAGCAGTACTTC.

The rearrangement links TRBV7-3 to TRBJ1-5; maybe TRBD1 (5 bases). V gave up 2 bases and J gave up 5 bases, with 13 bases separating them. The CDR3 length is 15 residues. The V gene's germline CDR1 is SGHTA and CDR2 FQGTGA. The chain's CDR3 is CASSLVGLGDQPQHF. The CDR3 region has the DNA TGTGCCAGCAGCTTAGTGGGACTTGGGGATCAGCCCCAGCATTTT.

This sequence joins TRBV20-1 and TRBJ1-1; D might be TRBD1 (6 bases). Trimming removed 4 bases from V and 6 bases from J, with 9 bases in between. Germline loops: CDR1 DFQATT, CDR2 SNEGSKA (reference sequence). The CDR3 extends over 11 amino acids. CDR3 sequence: CSANGQPEAFF. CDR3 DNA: TGCAGTGCTAATGGACAGCCTGAAGCTTTCTTT.

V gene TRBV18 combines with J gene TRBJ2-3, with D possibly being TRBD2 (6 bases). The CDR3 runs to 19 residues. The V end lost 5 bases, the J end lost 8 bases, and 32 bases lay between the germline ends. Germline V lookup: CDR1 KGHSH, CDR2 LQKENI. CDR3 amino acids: CASSMESGQAALLGGTQYF. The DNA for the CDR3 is TGTGCCAGCTCAATGGAGTCGGGTCAGGCTGCCCTCCTGGGGGGTACGCAGTATTTT.

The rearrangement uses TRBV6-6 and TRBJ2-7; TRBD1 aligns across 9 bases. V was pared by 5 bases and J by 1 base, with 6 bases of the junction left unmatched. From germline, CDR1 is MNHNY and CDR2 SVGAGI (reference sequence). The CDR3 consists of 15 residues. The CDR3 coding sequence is TGTGCCAGCAGTACCCCCGGACAGGGGTCCTACGAGCAGTACTTC. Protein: CASSTPGQGSYEQYF.

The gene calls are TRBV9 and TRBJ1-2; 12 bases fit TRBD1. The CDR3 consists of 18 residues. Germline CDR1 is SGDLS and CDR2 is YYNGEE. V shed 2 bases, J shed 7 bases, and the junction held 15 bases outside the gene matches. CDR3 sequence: CASSVSPFPGTGGGGYTF. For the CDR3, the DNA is TGTGCCAGCAGCGTTTCCCCCTTCCCCGGGACAGGGGGCGGTGGCTACACCTTC.

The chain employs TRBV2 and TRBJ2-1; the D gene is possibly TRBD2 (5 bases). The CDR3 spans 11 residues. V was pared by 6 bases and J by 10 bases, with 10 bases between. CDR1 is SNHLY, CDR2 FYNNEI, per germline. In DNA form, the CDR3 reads TGTGCCAGCAGGTATTCGGGAGAGCAGTTCTTC. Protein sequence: CASRYSGEQFF.

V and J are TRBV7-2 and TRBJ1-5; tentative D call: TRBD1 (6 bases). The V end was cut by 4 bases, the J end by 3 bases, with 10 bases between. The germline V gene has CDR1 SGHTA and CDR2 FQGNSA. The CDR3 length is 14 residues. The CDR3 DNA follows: TGTGCCAGCAGCTCACAGGGAGTCAATCAGCCCCAGCATTTT. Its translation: CASSSQGVNQPQHF.

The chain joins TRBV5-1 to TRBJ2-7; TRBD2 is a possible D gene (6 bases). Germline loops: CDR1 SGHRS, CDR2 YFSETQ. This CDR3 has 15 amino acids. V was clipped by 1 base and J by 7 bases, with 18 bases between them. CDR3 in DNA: TGCGCCAGCAGCTTGTTTGTCGGGGGACGGGAGGAGCAGTACTTC. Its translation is CASSLFVGGREEQYF.

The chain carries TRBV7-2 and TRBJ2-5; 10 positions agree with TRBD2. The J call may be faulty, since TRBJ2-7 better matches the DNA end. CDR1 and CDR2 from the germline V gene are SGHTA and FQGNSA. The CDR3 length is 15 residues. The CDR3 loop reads CASSLQTSGLSEQYF. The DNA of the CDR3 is TGTGCCAGCAGCTTACAGACTAGCGGGTTAAGCGAGCAGTACTTC.